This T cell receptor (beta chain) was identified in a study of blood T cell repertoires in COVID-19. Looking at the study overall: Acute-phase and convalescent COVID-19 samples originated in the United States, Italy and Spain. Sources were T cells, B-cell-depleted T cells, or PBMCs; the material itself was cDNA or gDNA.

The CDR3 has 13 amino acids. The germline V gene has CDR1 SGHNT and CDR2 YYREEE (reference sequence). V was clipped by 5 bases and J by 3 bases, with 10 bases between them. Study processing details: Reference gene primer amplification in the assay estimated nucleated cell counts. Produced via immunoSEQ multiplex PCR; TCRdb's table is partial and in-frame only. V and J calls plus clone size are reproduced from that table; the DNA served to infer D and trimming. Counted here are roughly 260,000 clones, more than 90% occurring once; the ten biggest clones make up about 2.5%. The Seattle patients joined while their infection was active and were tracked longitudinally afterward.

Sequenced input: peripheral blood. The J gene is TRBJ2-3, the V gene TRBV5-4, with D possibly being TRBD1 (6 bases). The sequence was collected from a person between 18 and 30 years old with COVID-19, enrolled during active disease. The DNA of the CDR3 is TGTGCCAGCAGAGTCAGGGGAACAGATACGCAGTATTTT. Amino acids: CASRVRGTDTQYF.